This T cell receptor (beta chain) was identified during a study of early stage breast cancer tumors (dated by TCRdb to the late 2010s). Notes on the research overall: Of the 15 to 20 invasive breast tumors, approximately 11 were found to be estrogen receptor-positive, progesterone receptor-positive and HER2-negative. A read coverage of roughly 10-fold per sample was achieved on average. A total of around 3 million templates, representing 1,097,674 unique clonotypes, were detected across all samples. Of the roughly 12 ER+/PR+/HER2- tumors, eight were classified as invasive ductal carcinomas and four as invasive lobular carcinomas. Overall study results and their limits: Enriched TCRB sequences shared across patients were mostly commonly generated sequences, unlikely to play an important role in the tumor microenvironment. Repertoires from blood resembled normal breast more closely than tumor, and using blood as a reference for each tissue separated tumor from normal in about 85% of the 16 patients. Chain pairing and functional markers such as CD4, CD8 and FOXP3 were not captured by bulk genomic DNA sequencing of unsorted cells. Analysis by tumor subtype was prevented by the small cohort size. Compared with adjacent normal breast tissue, tumors had about 2.5-fold higher T cell density and higher clonality.

Dicing about 20-50 mg of tumor tissue typically produced more than 2.5 ug of DNA. The study profiled bulk TCR beta-chain repertoires in matched peripheral blood, tumor and adjacent normal breast tissue taken from fewer than 20 patients with early-stage breast cancer. Once resection was done, tumor tissue identified by eye was cut out and put into prechilled RNAlater. A TissueLyser II was used to homogenize diced tumor tissue (about 18-55 mg) in RLTplus buffer containing beta-mercaptoethanol and antifoaming agent. The Qiagen AllPrep DNA/RNA Mini kit was used to extract genomic DNA. Worth noting for this clone: The specificity of this receptor is unknown. No quality values exist for individual bases; no much larger clone is one base distant.

The CDR3 starts with the cysteine, ends with the phenylalanine, and has 14 residues. The sequence is cut down to CDR3 DNA, 42 bases in frame from base 1. CDR1 and CDR2 are read off the germline V gene as SGHVS and FQNEAQ. V loses 3 bases of germline sequence and J loses 5 bases, and the interval between the two ends is 13 bases. Two independent genomic DNA replicates were amplified for each sample, with approximately 0.5 ug used for blood and about 1.5 ug for tumor or normal breast. TCRB sequencing of genomic DNA was carried out with the ImmunoSeq Intro kit according to the manufacturer's instructions. Multiplex PCR was run for roughly 29 cycles using proprietary primers and spike-in control sequences for absolute quantification. Single-end 150-bp reads were used to sequence an 87-bp fragment spanning the CDR3 plus the flanking V and J genes. Seven samples, with two replicates for each sample, were multiplexed per lane of an Illumina MiSeq using version 3.0 chemistry. In the original analysis: The vendor's proprietary pipeline handled the raw data processing, merging both replicates into a single result for each sample. Clonotypes were defined as productive rearrangements sharing the V-gene family, CDR3 amino acid sequence and J-gene segment. To compute clonality, the normalized Shannon entropy (Pielou evenness) of TCRB abundances was subtracted from 1. To estimate T cell density, the total number of templates was divided by the input cell count, which was inferred from how much DNA went in. Recon, run with its default parameters, was used to estimate overall repertoire diversity and clonality. A clonotype was considered tumor-enriched if its abundance in tumor exceeded 0.1% and was at least 32-fold higher than its abundance in normal breast. Drawn from immuneACCESS, this table holds only the in-frame rearrangements with V and J called that TCRdb kept. Clones are partly lost; checked studies trace under half to an unresolved V gene and leave the rest unexplained. The V and J calls and the clone size are those of that table, but D and trimming were determined from the DNA. The sample yields some 25,000 clones; about two thirds were counted once. The ten biggest clones cover just under 10% of the sample.

Recombination joined TRBV7-8 with TRBJ1-1; TRBD1 could be the D gene, as 6 bases match. Input material: breast tumor tissue. The sequence came from a person between 60 and 69 years old with breast cancer. The base sequence is TGTGCCAGCAGCTTCCAGGGGTGGGAGACTGAAGCTTTCTTT. Its coded protein is CASSFQGWETEAFF.